A selection of T cell receptor beta chains follows, all from one sample in a study of T cells in narcolepsy. Using immunoSEQ multiplex PCR, the repertoire was profiled, and TCRdb retains in-frame clones only, with some absent. This table has fewer than 35,000 clones, 75% to 90% appearing once. Sequences were obtained from CD45RA- memory CD4+ T cells from PBMCs. The receptors shown here come from a human donor with narcolepsy. The CDR3 runs from the conserved cysteine through the conserved F or W. Each record gives: D gene, J gene, clone size, V gene, CDR3 protein, CDR3 DNA. The D gene is left open where the match is weak. Clone size is not always given. Where it is, it says once, few, many or a class for expanded clones.

TRBD2	TRBJ2-7	NA	TRBV2	CASSASLLAGGSYEQYF	TGTGCCAGCAGTGCGTCATTACTAGCGGGGGGGTCCTACGAGCAGTACTTC
TRBD1	TRBJ2-7	NA	TRBV13	CASSLGDRLTEQYF	TGTGCCAGCAGCTTAGGGGACAGGTTAACCGAGCAGTACTTC
NA	TRBJ1-2	NA	TRBV7-3	CASSLTSNYGYTF	TGTGCCAGCAGCTTAACCAGTAACTATGGCTACACCTTC
NA	TRBJ1-5	NA	TRBV6-5	CASSYSRAARDQPQHF	TGTGCCAGCAGTTACTCGAGGGCGGCCAGGGACCAGCCCCAGCATTTT
NA	TRBJ1-1	NA	TRBV4-3	CASSQAFADTEAFF	TGCGCCAGCAGCCAAGCTTTCGCGGACACTGAAGCTTTCTTT
TRBD1	TRBJ2-3	few	TRBV6-1	CASSATGVSTDTQYF	TGTGCCAGCAGTGCGACAGGGGTTAGCACAGATACGCAGTATTTT
NA	TRBJ1-4	NA	TRBV7-2	CASSRRGGEKLFF	TGTGCCAGCAGCCGCAGGGGTGGTGAAAAACTGTTCTTT
NA	TRBJ2-5	NA	TRBV6-5	CAIGQQETQYF	TGTGCCATCGGACAGCAAGAGACCCAGTACTTC
TRBD1	TRBJ1-1	NA	TRBV6-5	CASTRGQGRNTEAFF	TGTGCCAGCACCAGGGGACAGGGCCGGAACACTGAAGCTTTCTTT
NA	TRBJ2-7	NA	TRBV6-5	CASSYDYEQYF	TGTGCCAGCAGTTACGACTACGAGCAGTACTTC
TRBD1	TRBJ2-7	NA	TRBV6-5	CASSFTDRGHEQYF	TGTGCCAGCAGTTTTACGGACAGGGGGCACGAGCAGTACTTC
NA	TRBJ1-2	once	TRBV5-1	CASSLVGSGEFDYGYTF	TGCGCCAGCAGCTTGGTAGGGTCAGGGGAATTCGACTATGGCTACACCTTC
TRBD1	TRBJ1-1	NA	TRBV7-2	CASSLGTGLERAFF	TGTGCCAGCAGCTTGGGGACAGGGCTCGAACGAGCTTTCTTT
TRBD1	TRBJ2-3	NA	TRBV7-9	CASSLVNRGSASDTQYF	TGTGCCAGCAGCTTAGTTAACAGGGGATCCGCATCAGATACGCAGTATTTT
NA	TRBJ1-2	NA	TRBV2	CASSSSGVGYGYTF	TGTGCCAGCAGTTCATCTGGGGTAGGCTATGGCTACACCTTC
NA	TRBJ1-5	NA	TRBV5-1	CASSLGGDGNQPQHF	TGCGCCAGCAGCTTGGGTGGGGATGGGAATCAGCCCCAGCATTTT
NA	TRBJ2-3	NA	TRBV7-9	CATGQSTDTQYF	TGTGCCACCGGACAGAGCACAGATACGCAGTATTTT
NA	TRBJ2-7	few	TRBV7-9	CASSPTGQLYEQYF	TGTGCCAGCAGCCCGACCGGACAGCTCTACGAGCAGTACTTC
NA	TRBJ1-1	few	TRBV30	CAWTPTFQEAFF	TGTGCCTGGACGCCGACCTTTCAGGAGGCTTTCTTT
NA	TRBJ1-2	few	TRBV18	CASSPRAQASGEDGYTF	TGTGCCAGCTCACCCAGGGCACAGGCATCGGGTGAAGATGGCTACACCTTC
TRBD2	TRBJ2-2	once	TRBV7-2	CASSLASGGINTGELFF	TGTGCCAGCAGCTTAGCTAGCGGGGGGATCAACACCGGGGAGCTGTTTTTT
TRBD1	TRBJ2-7	NA	TRBV27	CASSIRPGTGLYEQYF	TGTGCCAGCAGTATCAGACCCGGGACAGGGCTCTACGAGCAGTACTTC
TRBD1	TRBJ2-5	NA	TRBV13	CASSQGVNGETQYF	TGTGCCAGCAGCCAGGGGGTCAACGGAGAGACCCAGTACTTC
NA	TRBJ2-3	NA	TRBV2	CASSVRSGTDTQYF	TGTGCCAGCAGTGTAAGATCAGGGACAGATACGCAGTATTTT
NA	TRBJ2-2	NA	TRBV4-2	CASSQDRVGGRNTGELFF	TGTGCCAGCAGCCAAGATCGGGTGGGGGGCCGCAACACCGGGGAGCTGTTTTTT
TRBD1	TRBJ1-2	NA	TRBV4-1	CASSPPGQANYGYTF	TGCGCCAGCAGTCCCCCCGGACAGGCTAACTATGGCTACACCTTC
NA	TRBJ1-2	NA	TRBV30	CAWSVLGTQRGYTF	TGTGCCTGGAGTGTACTCGGGACTCAGCGGGGCTACACCTTC
NA	TRBJ2-7	NA	TRBV5-1	CASRREETGSYEQYF	TGCGCCAGCAGGAGGGAGGAAACAGGCTCCTACGAGCAGTACTTC
NA	TRBJ1-5	NA	TRBV19	CASSSLQRTLATQPQHF	TGTGCCAGTAGTAGTCTCCAGAGGACTCTAGCGACTCAGCCCCAGCATTTT
TRBD2	TRBJ2-7	NA	TRBV4-1	CASSQDRAGDSYEQYF	TGCGCCAGCAGCCAAGATAGAGCGGGGGATTCCTACGAGCAGTACTTC
NA	TRBJ1-5	NA	TRBV5-5	CASSLDDRLFYGRPQHF	TGTGCCAGCAGCTTGGATGACAGGCTTTTTTACGGGAGGCCCCAGCATTTT
TRBD1	TRBJ2-7	NA	TRBV29-1	CSVERTGSLYEQYF	TGCAGCGTTGAGCGGACAGGGTCTCTCTACGAGCAGTACTTC
TRBD1	TRBJ2-2	NA	TRBV7-3	CASSPDRGSGELFF	TGTGCCAGCAGCCCCGACAGGGGGTCCGGGGAGCTGTTTTTT
NA	TRBJ2-5	NA	TRBV4-2	CASSQDRGPQETQYF	TGTGCCAGCAGCCAAGATAGGGGCCCCCAAGAGACCCAGTACTTC
NA	TRBJ1-2	NA	TRBV21-1	CASSKVPAGLSYGYTF	TGTGCCAGCAGCAAAGTGCCGGCAGGACTGAGCTATGGCTACACCTTC
NA	TRBJ2-5	NA	TRBV5-1	CASSGGAQETQYF	TGCGCCAGCAGTGGCGGGGCTCAAGAGACCCAGTACTTC
NA	TRBJ2-7	NA	TRBV5-1	CASSLGQRFEQYF	TGCGCCAGCAGCTTGGGACAGAGATTCGAGCAGTACTTC
TRBD2	TRBJ2-4	NA	TRBV15	CATSRASGGNIQYF	TGTGCCACCAGCAGAGCCAGCGGGGGTAACATTCAGTACTTC
NA	TRBJ1-1	NA	TRBV5-1	CASSSTRMTGLLNANTEAFF	TGCGCCAGCAGCTCCACCCGGATGACAGGTTTATTAAACGCGAACACTGAAGCTTTCTTT
TRBD1	TRBJ1-1	few	TRBV7-9	CASSPDRDNTEAFF	TGTGCCAGCAGCCCCGACAGGGATAACACTGAAGCTTTCTTT
NA	TRBJ1-1	NA	TRBV7-2	CASGALMNTEAFF	TGTGCCAGCGGAGCCCTGATGAACACTGAAGCTTTCTTT
NA	TRBJ2-1	NA	TRBV23-1	CASSRTTGSYNEQFF	TGCGCCAGCAGTCGCACCACAGGGTCCTACAATGAGCAGTTCTTC
NA	TRBJ2-6	NA	TRBV2	CASSGASGANVLTF	TGTGCCAGCAGTGGAGCCTCTGGGGCCAACGTCCTGACTTTC
NA	TRBJ1-2	NA	TRBV5-6	CASSPTRPDLGGYTF	TGTGCCAGCAGCCCCACCCGACCTGACCTGGGGGGCTACACCTTC
NA	TRBJ1-1	NA	TRBV5-6	CASSFRPGDSRTEAFF	TGTGCCAGCAGCTTCAGACCCGGGGACTCTCGGACTGAAGCTTTCTTT
TRBD1	TRBJ1-4	NA	TRBV5-1	CASSLGDRGPNEKLFF	TGCGCCAGCAGCTTGGGGGACAGGGGCCCTAATGAAAAACTGTTTTTT
NA	TRBJ1-2	NA	TRBV19	CASSAEDTEGYGYTF	TGTGCCAGTAGTGCCGAGGACACCGAGGGCTATGGCTACACCTTC
TRBD1	TRBJ1-6	NA	TRBV30	CAWSVLQGLSSYNSPLHF	TGTGCCTGGAGTGTACTACAGGGGCTCAGCTCCTATAATTCACCCCTCCACTTT
TRBD1	TRBJ1-1	NA	TRBV5-8	CASSYLLGQGDTEAFF	TGTGCCAGCAGCTACCTTTTGGGACAGGGTGACACTGAAGCTTTCTTT
NA	TRBJ2-7	NA	TRBV7-2	CASSGRQVSSYEQYF	TGTGCCAGCAGCGGCCGACAGGTCTCCTCCTACGAGCAGTACTTC